These 3 T cell receptor beta chains were sequenced from one sample in a study of post-analysis software for immune sequencing data. Study-wide results and caveats: TRBV segments more frequent in patients than in controls numbered five and included TRBV5-6, TRBV5-1 and TRBV20-1.

Unique molecular identifiers were present in the TCR beta cDNA libraries. One entry per CDR3 protein results from TCRdb running MiXCR on the PCR reads. Of roughly 650,000 distinct CDR3 sequences listed, 55% to 70% are singletons. Which antigens these TCRs recognize remains unknown. Sequencing was done on a sample of blood. The receptors shown here come from a girl aged 2 to 9 with multiple sclerosis.

The chain links TRBV29-1 to TRBJ1-2, with TRBD1 matching over 10 bases. The CDR3 extends over 13 amino acids. V trimming: 7 bases; J trimming: 2 bases; junction bases outside the gene matches: 4. Germline V gives CDR1 SQVTM, CDR2 ANQGSEA. The CDR3 DNA reads TGCAGCGGAAGGGACAGGGGCAACTATGGCTACACCTTC. This sequence encodes CSGRDRGNYGYTF.

This chain uses TRBV11-2 with TRBJ2-5, with unresolved D. Germline V gene lookup returns CDR1 SGHAT and CDR2 FQNNGV. CDR3 length equals 13 residues. Trimming pared 1 base from V and 8 bases from J, leaving 11 bases between. The CDR3 region is CASSLGTEVTQYF. CDR3 bases: TGTGCCAGCAGCTTAGGGACCGAAGTAACCCAGTACTTC.

The gene calls are TRBV11-2 and TRBJ2-5; D is undetermined. Trimming removed 5 bases from V and 4 bases from J, with 8 bases in between. This CDR3 is 12 amino acids long. Germline values: CDR1 SGHAT, CDR2 FQNNGV. This CDR3 is CASSKTRETQYF. CDR3 DNA sequence: TGTGCCAGCAGCAAGACAAGAGAGACCCAGTACTTC. The full variable domain, completed using reference TRBV11-2 and TRBJ2-5, is EAGVAQSPRYKIIEKRQSVAFWCNPISGHATLYWYQQILGQGPKLLIQFQNNGVVDDSQLPKDRFSAERLKGVDSTLKIQPAKLEDSAVYLCASSKTRETQYFGPGTRLLVL.